This T cell receptor beta chain was captured in a study of cytomegalovirus exposure and HLA in healthy donors. General study points: Rare TCR sequences predominated, though certain public TCRs were found in many donors. TCR beta sequences reportedly predicted the HLA-A and HLA-B alleles of most subjects accurately. The listing of 150 to 200 TCR beta chains classed them as cytomegalovirus-associated.

To note about this clone: Antigen specificity is unknown.

V lost 0 bases and J lost 6, with 21 bases in between. From germline, CDR1 is SGHRS and CDR2 YFSETQ. This CDR3 spans 18 amino acids. The PCR was carried out with 60 Vbeta primers and 13 Jbeta primers. TCRdb's table, derived via immunoSEQ multiplex PCR, lists solely in-frame clones and lacks some. The sample consists of 150,000 to 200,000 clones, over 70% of them appearing once. The V and J genes are TRBV5-1 and TRBJ2-2; possibly TRBD1 for D (6 bases). The source of this sequence is a woman aged 30 to 39 in good health and CMV-seronegative. The source material was PBMCs. The CDR3 region is CASSLVWQHRVRSGELFF. In DNA form, the CDR3 reads TGCGCCAGCAGCTTGGTGTGGCAACACAGGGTACGATCCGGGGAGCTGTTTTTT.